Following are 8 T cell receptor beta chains from one sample sequenced in a study of post-analysis software for immune sequencing data. Findings and limits, study-wide: When patients were compared with controls, 4 or 5 TRBV segments were more frequent, TRBV5-6, TRBV5-1 and TRBV20-1 among them.

Their target antigens are unknown. Tagging with unique molecular identifiers was a feature of the TCR beta cDNA libraries. TCRdb used MiXCR to reprocess the PCR reads, holding one entry per CDR3 protein. The data hold hundreds of thousands of distinct CDR3 sequences, with roughly two fifths observed a single time. The sample was blood. All receptors come from a girl aged 5-17 years with multiple sclerosis.

The V gene is TRBV20-1, the J gene TRBJ1-6, with D tentatively TRBD1 (5 bases). The V end lost 7 bases, the J end lost 7 bases, and 17 bases lay between the germline ends. From germline, CDR1 is DFQATT and CDR2 SNEGSKA (reference sequence). CDR3 size: 14 residues. The CDR3 reads CSVRKDTGNSPLHF. CDR3 nucleotides: TGCAGTGTTCGAAAGGACACGGGAAATTCACCCCTCCACTTT.

This clonotype turned up a few times. The CDR3 here is CASSFGQGRSPLHF. The CDR3 coding sequence is TGCGCCAGCAGCTTTGGACAGGGGAGATCACCCCTCCACTTT. The J gene is TRBJ1-6, the V gene TRBV5-1; 9 bases align to TRBD1. The V gene end was trimmed by 2 bases and the J gene end by 10 bases; junction bases not matched to a gene: 4. This CDR3 is 14 amino acids long. Germline V gene data show CDR1 as SGHRS and CDR2 as YFSETQ.

This clonotype was counted only a few times. The chain combines TRBV5-1 with TRBJ2-5; D uncertain. Germline-derived CDR1 and CDR2 are SGHRS and YFSETQ. This CDR3 region has 13 residues. The germline V and J ends were trimmed by 5 bases and 5 bases, with 13 bases remaining between them. CDR3 loop: CASSMGRRETQYF. Here the CDR3 DNA reads TGCGCCAGCAGTATGGGTAGAAGGGAGACCCAGTACTTC.

The chain links TRBV20-1 to TRBJ2-3; 9 nucleotides align to TRBD1. Germline loops: CDR1 DFQATT, CDR2 SNEGSKA (reference sequence). CDR3 length: 14 residues. V lost 5 bases and J lost 4; bases outside the gene matches: 7. CDR3 nucleotides: TGCAGTGCTTGCCGGGACAGGGTCTCAGATACGCAGTATTTT. It yields the protein CSACRDRVSDTQYF.

About this clonotype itself: The germline gene is not matched at one end of the junction; a read error may be the cause. The J gene is TRBJ2-3, the V gene TRBV12-3 or TRBV12-4; D possibly corresponds to TRBD2 (6 bases). This CDR3 is 16 amino acids long. This chain's CDR3 is CVSSSWGEGSTDTQYF. The CDR3 DNA reads TGTGTCAGCAGTTCTTGGGGGGAAGGCAGCACAGATACGCAGTATTTT.

The chain combines TRBV5-1 with TRBJ2-3, with 8 bases identical to TRBD1. J lost 1 base, V lost 0 bases, and 4 bases had no gene match. From germline, CDR1 is SGHRS and CDR2 YFSETQ. CDR3 length equals 16 residues. In nucleotides, the CDR3 is TGCGCCAGCAGCTTGGGCCTGACAGGGGGCACAGATACGCAGTATTTT. This codes for CASSLGLTGGTDTQYF. Supplemented by reference TRBV5-1 and TRBJ2-3, the full variable domain reads KAGVTQTPRYLIKTRGQQVTLSCSPISGHRSVSWYQQTPGQGLQFLFEYFSETQRNKGNFPGRFSGRQFSNSRSEMNVSTLELGDSALYLCASSLGLTGGTDTQYFGPGTRLTVL.

As to this clonotype: The germline gene is not matched at one end of the junction; a read error may be the cause. The chain carries TRBV7-7 and TRBJ2-1; 13 bases map to TRBD2. CDR1 is SSHAT, CDR2 FNYEAQ, per germline (reference sequence). This CDR3 spans 17 amino acids. The CDR3 region is CASSPGLELAGGPAQFF. CDR3 DNA sequence: TGTGCTAGCAGCCCCGGACTGGAACTAGCGGGAGGGCCGGCCCAGTTCTTC.

The J gene is TRBJ1-4, the V gene TRBV3-1; TRBD1 matches at 7 bases. Germline CDR1 reads LGHDT; CDR2 reads YNNKEL (reference sequence). Trimming removed 4 bases from V and 7 bases from J; junction bases left unmatched: 9. CDR3 length equals 15 residues. The CDR3 loop is CASSRQPAGGEKLFF. CDR3 coding DNA: TGTGCCAGCAGCCGACAACCAGCAGGGGGTGAAAAACTGTTTTTT.